This T cell receptor beta chain was found in a study of OX40 agonist ivuxolimab in advanced cancers. Study-wide context: Enrollees could have had prior anti-PD-1, anti-PD-L1 or anti-CTLA-4 therapy, which more than 30% had received.

Here immunoSEQ multiplex PCR was the method, and the copy in TCRdb shows in-frame clones only, minus some. The sample includes 65,000 to 85,000 clones, about 90% of them seen just once. About this clone itself: No antigen is known for it.

Study findings and constraints: In the expanded peripheral T cells, antigen specificity was never determined. More expanded clones were found, on average, in CD8+ than in CD4+ T cells.

Per the germline V gene, CDR1 is LGHNA and CDR2 is YSLEER. The CDR3 covers 15 residues. V was clipped by 1 base and J by 2 bases, with 12 bases between them. This TCR came from an adult with an advanced solid tumor such as melanoma, head and neck, liver or kidney cancer. The chain combines TRBV4-3 with TRBJ2-7; D might be TRBD1 or TRBD2, each matching 5 bases. The material was CD4+ or CD8+ T cells sorted from blood, obtained in a trial of the OX40 agonist ivuxolimab. DNA for the CDR3: TGCGCCAGCAGCCAAGGATCGGGACGCGCCTACGAGCAGTACTTC. It encodes CASSQGSGRAYEQYF.